A single sample gave rise to the 18 T cell receptor beta chains below, sequenced in a study of T-cell reconstitution after alpha-beta-depleted transplantation in children. This sample's TCRbeta library carried unique molecular identifier barcodes. TCRdb used MiXCR to reprocess the PCR reads, holding one entry per CDR3 protein. The repertoire holds 780,000 or so distinct CDR3 sequences, with 15% to 20% as singletons. The sample in question was PBMCs, mostly from graft donor cells, obtained 360 days after TCRalphabeta/CD19-depleted stem cell transplant. The receptors shown here come from a male patient younger than 18 who had a stem cell transplant for acute lymphoblastic leukemia, so the T cells may come from the graft donor.

This clonotype turned up a few times. The gene calls are TRBV20-1 and TRBJ2-3; no definite D call. CDR3 length equals 12 residues. V lost 1 base and J lost 4, with 6 bases in between. Germline V lookup: CDR1 DFQATT, CDR2 SNEGSKA (reference sequence). The CDR3 nucleotides are TGCAGTGCTAGAGTTGAGGCAGATACGCAGTATTTT. Its protein product is CSARVEADTQYF.

This clonotype was seen repeatedly, ten times or more. The gene calls are TRBV10-1 and TRBJ2-1, with 11 nucleotides matching TRBD2. The V and J ends lost 4 bases and 6 bases, in that order; junction bases with no gene match: 5. The CDR3 has 15 residues. Germline-derived CDR1 and CDR2 are WNHNN and SYGVQD (reference sequence). The CDR3 DNA reads as TGCGCCAGCAGTGGGGAACTAGCGGGAGTCAATGAGCAGTTCTTC. Its protein product is CASSGELAGVNEQFF.

This clonotype was seen ten or more times. The chain has TRBV28 and TRBJ2-3; no reliable D call. Per germline, CDR1 MDHEN and CDR2 SYDVKM. This CDR3 contains 15 residues. V shed 6 bases and J shed 4 bases, with 17 bases lying between them. CDR3 sequence: CASRSDIPSADTQYF. The DNA for the CDR3 is TGTGCCAGCAGAAGCGACATTCCCTCCGCAGATACGCAGTATTTT.

The chain has TRBV20-1 and TRBJ2-7; D might be TRBD1 or TRBD2, each matching 6 bases. Trimming left V 6 bases short and J 5 bases short, with 20 bases between. Per the germline V gene, CDR1 is DFQATT and CDR2 is SNEGSKA (reference sequence). This CDR3 comprises 14 residues. The CDR3 coding sequence is TGCAGTGCCCGACCGGGGGCCGTGGAGGACGAGCAGTACTTC. Its protein product is CSARPGAVEDEQYF.

This clonotype was found a few times. This chain uses TRBV12-3 or TRBV12-4 with TRBJ1-2; D is unclear. The V end lost 6 bases, the J end lost 8 bases, and 25 bases lay between the germline ends. CDR3 length: 16 residues. The CDR3 nucleotides are TGTGCCAGCAGGGCATACGGTGCGGACTCCCGATTCGGCTACACCTTC. Translation: CASRAYGADSRFGYTF.

This clonotype was counted a few times. The rearrangement uses TRBV7-9 and TRBJ2-1; D gene uncertain. V dropped 0 bases and J dropped 8 bases, with 11 bases sitting between them. Germline assignment: CDR1 SEHNR and CDR2 FQNEAQ (reference sequence). The CDR3 is 14 amino acids. CDR3 DNA: TGTGCCAGCAGCTTAGCGGTGGTGTACGATGAGCAGTTCTTC. This gives the protein CASSLAVVYDEQFF.

CDR3 loop: CASSPTRGWMGNEQFF. CDR3 in DNA: TGTGCCAGCAGTCCTACCCGAGGATGGATGGGGAATGAGCAGTTCTTC. V is TRBV7-9 and J is TRBJ2-1; D gene uncertain. Trimming left V 6 bases short and J 7 bases short, with 22 bases between. There are 16 residues in the CDR3. CDR1 is SEHNR and CDR2 is FQNEAQ in the germline V gene (reference sequence).

This chain uses TRBV9 with TRBJ2-7; TRBD2 might be the D (6 bases). The CDR3 covers 13 residues. The germline V and J ends were trimmed by 3 bases and 1 base, with 8 bases remaining between them. CDR1 and CDR2 (germline): SGDLS, YYNGEE. CDR3 DNA: TGTGCCAGCAGCGGCGCGGGGTCCTACGAGCAGTACTTC. Its translation: CASSGAGSYEQYF.

This clonotype was recorded a few times. The chain links TRBV4-1 to TRBJ2-7, with TRBD1 identical over 9 bases. The length of the CDR3 is 13 residues. The germline CDR1 and CDR2 sequences are MGHRA and YSYEKL. The J segment lost 6 bases and the V segment lost 4 bases, leaving 4 bases of the junction unmatched. CDR3 nucleotides: TGCGCCAGCAGCCCTACGACAGGGGGCGAGCAGTACTTC. Residues: CASSPTTGGEQYF.

The chain employs TRBV9 and TRBJ1-2, with D possibly matching TRBD1 (6 bases). This CDR3 is 15 amino acids long. Deletions cut 3 bases from V and 6 bases from J, with 18 bases between. Germline assignment: CDR1 SGDLS and CDR2 YYNGEE. The CDR3 loop is CASSDSRGAGNGYTF. CDR3 DNA sequence: TGTGCCAGCAGCGATAGCCGGGGGGCGGGAAATGGCTACACCTTC. Combining the CDR3 with reference TRBV9 and TRBJ1-2 gives the whole variable domain DSGVTQTPKHLITATGQRVTLRCSPRSGDLSVYWYQQSLDQGLQFLIQYYNGEERAKGNILERFSAQQFPDLHSELNLSSLELGDSALYFCASSDSRGAGNGYTFGSGTRLTVV.

In its sample, this clonotype was seen a few times. The chain uses TRBV20-1 and TRBJ2-6; 8 positions agree with TRBD1. Losses at the gene ends were 5 bases for V and 1 base for J; bases not matched to a gene: 4. The germline V gene encodes CDR1 DFQATT and CDR2 SNEGSKA (reference sequence). This CDR3 has 15 residues. In DNA form, the CDR3 reads TGCAGTGCTCGGGACAGGAATTCTGGGGCCAACGTCCTGACTTTC. It specifies CSARDRNSGANVLTF.

In its sample, this clonotype was seen a few times. The chain couples TRBV6-1 to TRBJ2-3; maybe TRBD2 (6 bases). V was trimmed by 7 bases and J by 0 bases, leaving 11 bases between them. Germline CDR1 is MNHNS and CDR2 is SASEGT. The CDR3 sequence is 14 residues long. CDR3 loop: CASNPTRSTDTQYF. The DNA for the CDR3 is TGTGCCAGCAACCCGACTAGGAGCACAGATACGCAGTATTTT.

This clonotype was detected only a few times. The rearrangement joins TRBV7-2 to TRBJ2-2; maybe TRBD1 (6 bases). V lost 5 bases and J lost 5, with 12 bases in between. Germline CDR1 reads SGHTA; CDR2 reads FQGNSA. The CDR3 has 14 residues. Here the CDR3 reads CASSVYTGTGELFF. DNA of the CDR3: TGTGCCAGCAGCGTGTATACAGGGACCGGGGAGCTGTTTTTT.

In this sample, this clonotype turned up a few times. The chain combines TRBV2 with TRBJ2-7, with no clear D. Per germline, CDR1 SNHLY and CDR2 FYNNEI. Trimming stripped 7 bases from V and 4 bases from J, with 5 bases between. This CDR3 has 10 amino acids. This CDR3 is CASMGYEQYF. The CDR3 DNA is TGTGCCAGCATGGGGTACGAGCAGTACTTC. The full variable domain, with the rest looked up from reference TRBV2 and TRBJ2-7, is EPEVTQTPSHQVTQMGQEVILRCVPISNHLYFYWYRQILGQKVEFLVSFYNNEISEKSEIFDDQFSVERPDGSNFTLKIRSTKLEDSAMYFCASMGYEQYFGPGTRLTVT.

V is TRBV20-1 and J is TRBJ1-1; perhaps TRBD1 as D (5 bases). CDR1 and CDR2 (germline): DFQATT, SNEGSKA (reference sequence). V was clipped by 5 bases and J by 5 bases, with 21 bases between them. This CDR3 is 15 amino acids long. The CDR3 DNA reads as TGCAGTGCTTCTCCCCCGCGGGGCTCGAGGACTGAAGCTTTCTTT. This translates into CSASPPRGSRTEAFF.

The chain couples TRBV20-1 to TRBJ1-1; 7 bases map to TRBD1. Germline V gives CDR1 DFQATT, CDR2 SNEGSKA (reference sequence). This CDR3 is 19 amino acids long. The trim removed 3 bases at V and 1 base at J, leaving 20 bases unmatched. CDR3 nucleotide sequence: TGCAGTGCTAGGGGGGGGACAAGGGGGCTGGGGTATCGGAACACTGAAGCTTTCTTT. Translated, it gives CSARGGTRGLGYRNTEAFF.

The chain is built from TRBV11-2 and TRBJ2-1; TRBD2 matches at 8 bases. The trim removed 5 bases at V and 6 bases at J, leaving 6 bases unmatched. CDR3 length: 14 residues. From germline, CDR1 is SGHAT and CDR2 FQNNGV. The CDR3 protein is CASSPYSGINEQFF. The CDR3 coding sequence is TGTGCCAGCAGCCCTTATAGCGGGATCAATGAGCAGTTCTTC. Full variable domain (rest looked up from reference TRBV11-2 and TRBJ2-1): EAGVAQSPRYKIIEKRQSVAFWCNPISGHATLYWYQQILGQGPKLLIQFQNNGVVDDSQLPKDRFSAERLKGVDSTLKIQPAKLEDSAVYLCASSPYSGINEQFFGPGTRLTVL.

This clonotype turned up a few times. The V gene is TRBV3-1, the J gene TRBJ2-5; the D gene is possibly TRBD2 (6 bases). This CDR3 spans 15 amino acids. Germline assignment: CDR1 LGHDT and CDR2 YNNKEL (reference sequence). V shed 0 bases and J shed 2 bases, with 10 bases lying between them. The CDR3 spells CASSQDGGDQETQYF. CDR3 coding DNA: TGTGCCAGCAGCCAAGATGGAGGGGATCAAGAGACCCAGTACTTC.